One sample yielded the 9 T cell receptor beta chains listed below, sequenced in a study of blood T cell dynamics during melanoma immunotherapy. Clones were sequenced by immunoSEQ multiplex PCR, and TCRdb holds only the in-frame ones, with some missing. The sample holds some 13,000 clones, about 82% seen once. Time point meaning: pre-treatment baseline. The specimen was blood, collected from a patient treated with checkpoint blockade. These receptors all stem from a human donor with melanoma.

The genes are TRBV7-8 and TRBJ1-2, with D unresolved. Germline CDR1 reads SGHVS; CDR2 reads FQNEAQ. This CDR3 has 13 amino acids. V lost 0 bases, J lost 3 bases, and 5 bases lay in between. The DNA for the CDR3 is TGTGCCAGCAGCTTAGCGCTGGACTATGGCTACACCTTC. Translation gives CASSLALDYGYTF. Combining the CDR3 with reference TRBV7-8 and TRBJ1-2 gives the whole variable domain GAGVSQSPRYKVAKRGQDVALRCDPISGHVSLFWYQQALGQGPEFLTYFQNEAQLDKSGLPSDRFFAERPEGSVSTLKIQRTQQEDSAVYLCASSLALDYGYTFGSGTRLTVV.

DNA of the CDR3: TGTGCCATCCGCGGGAGGGAGGACAATGAGCAGTTCTTC. Its translation: CAIRGREDNEQFF. The chain carries TRBV10-3 and TRBJ2-1, with 9 bases aligning to TRBD2. CDR1 and CDR2 from the germline V gene are ENHRY and SYGVKD. Trimming took 8 bases from V and 5 from J; bases not matched to a gene: 4. The length of the CDR3 is 13 residues.

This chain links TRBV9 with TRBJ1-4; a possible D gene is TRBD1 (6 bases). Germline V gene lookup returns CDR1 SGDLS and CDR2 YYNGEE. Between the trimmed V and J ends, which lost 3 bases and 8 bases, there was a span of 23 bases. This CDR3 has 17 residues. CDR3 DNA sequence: TGTGCCAGCAGCGCGCCATTAACAGGGAGAAAAGGAGAAAAACTGTTTTTT. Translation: CASSAPLTGRKGEKLFF.

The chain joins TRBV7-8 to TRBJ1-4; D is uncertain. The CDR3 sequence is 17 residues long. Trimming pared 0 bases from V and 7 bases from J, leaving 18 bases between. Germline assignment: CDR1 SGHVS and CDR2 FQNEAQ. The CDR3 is CASSLARSWLVSEKLFF. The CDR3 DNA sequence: TGTGCCAGCAGCTTAGCGCGTTCTTGGTTAGTGAGTGAAAAACTGTTTTTT.

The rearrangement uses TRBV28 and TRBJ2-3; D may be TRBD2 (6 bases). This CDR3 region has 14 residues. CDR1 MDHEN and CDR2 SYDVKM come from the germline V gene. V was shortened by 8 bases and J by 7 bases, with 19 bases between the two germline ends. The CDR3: CASLHRGWENTQYF. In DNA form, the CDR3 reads TGTGCCAGCCTTCACCGGGGGTGGGAAAATACGCAGTATTTT.

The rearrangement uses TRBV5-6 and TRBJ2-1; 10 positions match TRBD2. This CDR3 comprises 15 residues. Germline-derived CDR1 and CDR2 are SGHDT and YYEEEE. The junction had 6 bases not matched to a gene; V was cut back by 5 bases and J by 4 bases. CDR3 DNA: TGTGCCAGCAGAGGGGGGACTAGCGATTACAATGAGCAGTTCTTC. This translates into CASRGGTSDYNEQFF.

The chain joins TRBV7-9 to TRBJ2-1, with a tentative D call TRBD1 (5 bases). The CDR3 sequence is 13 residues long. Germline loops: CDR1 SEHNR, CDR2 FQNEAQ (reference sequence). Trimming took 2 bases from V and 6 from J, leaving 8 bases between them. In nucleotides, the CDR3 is TGTGCCAGCAGCTTATCCAGGGTCAATGAGCAGTTCTTC. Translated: CASSLSRVNEQFF.

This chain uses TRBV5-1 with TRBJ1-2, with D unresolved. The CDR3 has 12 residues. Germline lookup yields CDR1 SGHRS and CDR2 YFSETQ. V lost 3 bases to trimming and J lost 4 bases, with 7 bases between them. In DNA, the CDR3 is TGCGCCAGCAGCTCTGAGGGCTATGGCTACACCTTC. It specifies CASSSEGYGYTF. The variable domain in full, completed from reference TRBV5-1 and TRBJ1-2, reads KAGVTQTPRYLIKTRGQQVTLSCSPISGHRSVSWYQQTPGQGLQFLFEYFSETQRNKGNFPGRFSGRQFSNSRSEMNVSTLELGDSALYLCASSSEGYGYTFGSGTRLTVV.

The CDR3 sequence is CASSPGLGAGELFF. In DNA, the CDR3 is TGTGCCAGCAGCCCAGGACTAGGCGCCGGGGAGCTGTTTTTT. This sequence joins TRBV7-2 and TRBJ2-2, with 7 bases lining up with TRBD2. The CDR3 is 14 residues long. Trimming took 5 bases from V and 6 from J; bases not matched to a gene: 6. The germline V gene has CDR1 SGHTA and CDR2 FQGNSA.